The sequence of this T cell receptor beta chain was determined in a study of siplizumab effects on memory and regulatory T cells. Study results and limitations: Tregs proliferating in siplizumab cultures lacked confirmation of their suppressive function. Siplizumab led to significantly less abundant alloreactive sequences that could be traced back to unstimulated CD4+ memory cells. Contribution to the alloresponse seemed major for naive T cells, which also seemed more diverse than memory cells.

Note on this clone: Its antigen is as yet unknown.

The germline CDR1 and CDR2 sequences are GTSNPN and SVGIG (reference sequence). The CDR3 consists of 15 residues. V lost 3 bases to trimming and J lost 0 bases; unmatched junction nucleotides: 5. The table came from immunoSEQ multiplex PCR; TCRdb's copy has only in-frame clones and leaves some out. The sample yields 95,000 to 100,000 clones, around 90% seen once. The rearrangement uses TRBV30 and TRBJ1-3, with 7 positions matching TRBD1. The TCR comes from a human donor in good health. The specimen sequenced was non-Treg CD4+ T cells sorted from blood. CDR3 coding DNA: TGTGCCTGGAGATTGGCAGGGGGCTCTGGAAACACCATATATTTT. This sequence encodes CAWRLAGGSGNTIYF.